This TCR beta chain originates from a study of cytomegalovirus exposure and HLA in healthy donors. Study outcomes and limitations: A prior analysis recorded that most TCR beta V segments were productive about 87% or about 30% of the time. Presence/absence comparisons presumed near-even sequencing depth among donors.

This clone was counted between two and nine times. Antigen specificity is unknown. Germline trimming cut 9 bases from V and 6 bases from J; bases unmatched to any gene: 8. The CDR3 contains 13 residues. CDR1 and CDR2 from the germline V gene are MDHEN and SYDVKM. PCR amplification relied on 60 Vbeta primers (plus 13 Jbeta primers). Libraries were prepared by immunoSEQ multiplex PCR; TCRdb keeps only in-frame clonotypes and omits some of them. The data show roughly 160,000 clones, with 65% to 80% seen just once and roughly 2% held by the top ten. This clonotype originated in a man aged 35 to 55 in good health and CMV-seronegative. The chain recombines TRBV28 with TRBJ1-5; 7 bases are a match to TRBD1. Sequenced: PBMCs. CDR3 in DNA: TGTGCCAGTACGACAGGGCACCCTCAGCCCCAGCATTTT. This codes for CASTTGHPQPQHF.